A single sample is the source of the 5 T cell receptor beta chains below, sequenced in a study of blood T cells in healthy people across ages. Primed by a sample-barcoded 5' primer and a J-beta primer mix, a second PCR proceeded for about 6 to 11 cycles. Each CDR3 protein gets one entry after TCRdb re-called the 5' RACE reads with MiXCR. The data contain almost 550,000 distinct CDR3 sequences, less than 25% of them seen just once; the ten biggest clones take up 7.5% to 9%. This sample was shared with a second study, whose subject was T cells of mothers and their children.

The specimen was blood. The source of these receptors is a boy younger than 18 in good health.

This chain joins TRBV28 and TRBJ2-7; D unresolved. Germline V lookup: CDR1 MDHEN, CDR2 SYDVKM. Trimming removed 6 bases at V and 3 bases at J, with 15 bases between. There are 14 residues in the CDR3. This CDR3 is CASSPYLGIYEQYF. In DNA form, the CDR3 reads TGTGCCAGCAGCCCCTATTTGGGTATCTACGAGCAGTACTTC.

The V gene is TRBV20-1, the J gene TRBJ2-7; 9 bases line up with TRBD2. The CDR3 is 13 residues long. CDR1 and CDR2 from the germline V gene are DFQATT and SNEGSKA (reference sequence). J was trimmed by 3 bases and V by 8 bases; bases with no gene match: 8. The CDR3 spells CSSSSGGFYEQYF. The CDR3 DNA reads TGCAGTTCCTCCAGCGGGGGGTTCTACGAGCAGTACTTC.

A few counts support this clonotype. The V gene is TRBV3-1, the J gene TRBJ2-5, with no clear D. The J call may be faulty, since TRBJ2-1 better matches the DNA end. CDR1 is LGHDT and CDR2 is YNNKEL in the germline V gene (reference sequence). This CDR3 is built from 14 residues. CDR3 coding DNA: TGTGCCAGCAGCCAAGTCCCGATCGACAATGAGCAGTTCTTC. Protein: CASSQVPIDNEQFF.

The chain has TRBV7-3 and TRBJ2-7; 7 nucleotides line up with TRBD1. Germline-derived CDR1 and CDR2 are SGHTA and FQGTGA. The CDR3 length is 14 residues. Unmatched junction bases numbered 6, after V lost 6 bases and J lost 1 base. The CDR3 sequence is CASSPTTGSYEQYF. For the CDR3, the DNA is TGTGCCAGCAGTCCAACGACAGGGTCCTACGAGCAGTACTTC.

The chain couples TRBV19 to TRBJ1-1; 8 bases are a match to TRBD1. Germline V gene sequence: CDR1 LNHDA, CDR2 SQIVND (reference sequence). CDR3 size: 14 residues. The J segment lost 4 bases and the V segment lost 5 bases, leaving 6 bases of the junction unmatched. Written as DNA, the CDR3 is TGTGCCAGTAGTCATGACAGGGGTGGCACTGAAGCTTTCTTT. It yields the protein CASSHDRGGTEAFF.